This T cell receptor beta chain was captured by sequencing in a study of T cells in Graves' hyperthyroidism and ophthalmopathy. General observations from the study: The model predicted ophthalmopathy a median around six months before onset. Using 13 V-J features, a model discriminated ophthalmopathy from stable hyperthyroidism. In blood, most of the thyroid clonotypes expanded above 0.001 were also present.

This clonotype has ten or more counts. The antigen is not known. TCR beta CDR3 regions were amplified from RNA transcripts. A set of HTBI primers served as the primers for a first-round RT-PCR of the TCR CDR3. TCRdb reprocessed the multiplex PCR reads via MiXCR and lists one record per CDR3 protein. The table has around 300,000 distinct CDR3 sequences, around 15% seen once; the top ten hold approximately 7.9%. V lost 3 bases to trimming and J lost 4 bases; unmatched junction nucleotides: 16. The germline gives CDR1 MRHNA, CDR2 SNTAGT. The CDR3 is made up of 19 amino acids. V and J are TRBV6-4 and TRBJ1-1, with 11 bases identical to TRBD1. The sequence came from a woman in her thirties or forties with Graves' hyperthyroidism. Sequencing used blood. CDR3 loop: CASSELGQGVTQGGTEAFF. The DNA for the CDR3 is TGTGCCAGCAGTGAACTGGGACAGGGGGTTACACAGGGAGGCACTGAAGCTTTCTTT.